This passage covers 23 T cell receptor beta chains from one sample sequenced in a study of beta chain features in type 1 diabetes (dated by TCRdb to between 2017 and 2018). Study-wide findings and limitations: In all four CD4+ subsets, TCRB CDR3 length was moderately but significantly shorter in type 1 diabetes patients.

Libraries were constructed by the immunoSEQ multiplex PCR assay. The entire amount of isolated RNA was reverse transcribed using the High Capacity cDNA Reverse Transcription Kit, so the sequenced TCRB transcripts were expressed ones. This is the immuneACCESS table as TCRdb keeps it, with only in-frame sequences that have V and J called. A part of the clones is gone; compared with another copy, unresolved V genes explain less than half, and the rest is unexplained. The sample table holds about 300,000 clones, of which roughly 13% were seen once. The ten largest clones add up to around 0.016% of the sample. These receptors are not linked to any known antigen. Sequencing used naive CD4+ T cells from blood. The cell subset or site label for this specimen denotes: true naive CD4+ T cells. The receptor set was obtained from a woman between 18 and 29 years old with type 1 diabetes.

CDR3 in DNA: TGTGCCAGCAGTGATCGGACTAGCGGGAGGTCGGGTAATGAGCAGTTCTTC. This gives the protein CASSDRTSGRSGNEQFF. The chain combines TRBV25-1 with TRBJ2-1; 14 bases align to TRBD2. J lost 7 bases, V lost 3 bases, and 8 bases had no gene match. CDR3 size: 17 residues. Germline V CDR1 and CDR2: MGHDK, SYGVNS.

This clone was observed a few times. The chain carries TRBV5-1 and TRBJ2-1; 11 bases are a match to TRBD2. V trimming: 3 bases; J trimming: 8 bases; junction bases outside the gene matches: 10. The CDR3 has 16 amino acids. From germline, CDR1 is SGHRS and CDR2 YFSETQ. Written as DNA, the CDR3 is TGCGCCAGCAGCTGGGTATCTAGCGGGAGGACCGATGAGCAGTTCTTC. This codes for CASSWVSSGRTDEQFF.

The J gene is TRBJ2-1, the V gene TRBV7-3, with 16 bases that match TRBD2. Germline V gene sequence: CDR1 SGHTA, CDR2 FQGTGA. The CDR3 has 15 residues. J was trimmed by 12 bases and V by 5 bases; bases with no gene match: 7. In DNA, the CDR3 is TGTGCCAGCAGCCCGGGGACTAGCGGGAGGGCGGGGCAGTTCTTC. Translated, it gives CASSPGTSGRAGQFF.

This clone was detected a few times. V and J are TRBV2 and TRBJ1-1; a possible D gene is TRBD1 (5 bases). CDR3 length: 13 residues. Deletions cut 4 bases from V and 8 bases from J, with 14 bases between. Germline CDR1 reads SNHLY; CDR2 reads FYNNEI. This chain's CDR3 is CASSVSPQAEAFF. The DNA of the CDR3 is TGTGCCAGCAGTGTCAGCCCACAGGCCGAAGCTTTCTTT.

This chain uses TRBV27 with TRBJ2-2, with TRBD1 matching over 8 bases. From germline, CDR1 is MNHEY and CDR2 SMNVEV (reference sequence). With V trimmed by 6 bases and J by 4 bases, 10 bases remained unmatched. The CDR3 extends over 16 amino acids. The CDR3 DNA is TGTGCCAGCAGCCCAGGGGGCCCCGGGGCCACCGGGGAGCTGTTTTTT. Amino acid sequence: CASSPGGPGATGELFF.

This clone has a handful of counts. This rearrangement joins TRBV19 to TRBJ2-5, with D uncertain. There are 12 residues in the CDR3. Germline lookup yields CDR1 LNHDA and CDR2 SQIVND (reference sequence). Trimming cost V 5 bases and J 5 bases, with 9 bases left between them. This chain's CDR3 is CASSSVGETQYF. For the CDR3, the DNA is TGTGCCAGTAGTTCGGTCGGGGAGACCCAGTACTTC.

The CDR3 is CASSSPRRGQGGGYTF. The CDR3 DNA reads as TGTGCCAGCAGCTCCCCCCGCCGGGGACAGGGGGGAGGCTACACCTTC. The rearrangement links TRBV7-9 to TRBJ1-2, with 11 bases matching TRBD1. The CDR3 has 16 residues. The germline CDR1 and CDR2 sequences are SEHNR and FQNEAQ (reference sequence). Trimming took 4 bases from V and 8 from J; bases not matched to a gene: 12.

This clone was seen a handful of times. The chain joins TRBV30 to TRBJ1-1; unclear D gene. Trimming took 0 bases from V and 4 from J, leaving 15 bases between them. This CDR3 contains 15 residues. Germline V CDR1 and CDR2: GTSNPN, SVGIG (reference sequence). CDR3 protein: CAWSVWVRRSTEAFF. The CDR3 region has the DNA TGTGCCTGGAGTGTATGGGTACGCCGGAGCACTGAAGCTTTCTTT. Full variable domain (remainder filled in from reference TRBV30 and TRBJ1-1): SQTIHQWPATLVQPVGSPLSLECTVEGTSNPNLYWYRQAAGRGLQLLFYSVGIGQISSEVPQNLSASRPQDRQFILSSKKLLLSDSGFYLCAWSVWVRRSTEAFFGQGTRLTVV.

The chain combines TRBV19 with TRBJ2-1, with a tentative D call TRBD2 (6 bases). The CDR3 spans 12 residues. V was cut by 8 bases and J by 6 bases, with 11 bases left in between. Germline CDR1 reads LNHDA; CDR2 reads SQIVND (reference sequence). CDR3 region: CASSPGGNEQFF. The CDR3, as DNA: TGTGCCAGTTCTCCCGGGGGCAATGAGCAGTTCTTC.

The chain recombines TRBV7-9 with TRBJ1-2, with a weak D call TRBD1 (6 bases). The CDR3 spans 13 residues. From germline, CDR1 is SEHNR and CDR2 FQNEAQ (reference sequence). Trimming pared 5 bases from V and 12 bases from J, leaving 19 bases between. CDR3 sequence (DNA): TGTGCCAGCAGCCAAGCCCCCTCAGGGGTCCACACCTTC. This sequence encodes CASSQAPSGVHTF.

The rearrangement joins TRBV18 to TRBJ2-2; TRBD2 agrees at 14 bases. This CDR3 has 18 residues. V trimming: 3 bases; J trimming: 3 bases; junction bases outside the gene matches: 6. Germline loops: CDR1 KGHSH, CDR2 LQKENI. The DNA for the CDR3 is TGTGCCAGCTCACCCAGGACTAGCGGGAGGTATTACACCGGGGAGCTGTTTTTT. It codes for CASSPRTSGRYYTGELFF.

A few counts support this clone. CDR3 nucleotides: TGTGCCAGCCGATACGGAGGTGGGAATGAGCAGTTCTTC. This translates into CASRYGGGNEQFF. The V gene is TRBV28, the J gene TRBJ2-1, with a tentative D call TRBD2 (5 bases). With 8 bases removed from V and 7 bases from J, the gap between germline ends came to 15 bases. The CDR3 extends over 13 amino acids. Per germline, CDR1 MDHEN and CDR2 SYDVKM. Using reference TRBV28 and TRBJ2-1 for the parts outside the CDR3, the full variable domain is DVKVTQSSRYLVKRTGEKVFLECVQDMDHENMFWYRQDPGLGLRLIYFSYDVKMKEKGDIPEGYSVSREKKERFSLILESASTNQTSMYLCASRYGGGNEQFFGPGTRLTVL.

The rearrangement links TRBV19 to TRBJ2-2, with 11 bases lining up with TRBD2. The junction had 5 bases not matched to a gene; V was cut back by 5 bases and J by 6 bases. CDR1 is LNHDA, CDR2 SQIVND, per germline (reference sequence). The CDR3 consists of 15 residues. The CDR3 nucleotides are TGTGCCAGTAGTCTTTGGACTAGCGGGTCCGGGGAGCTGTTTTTT. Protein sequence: CASSLWTSGSGELFF. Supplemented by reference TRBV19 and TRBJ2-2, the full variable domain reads DGGITQSPKYLFRKEGQNVTLSCEQNLNHDAMYWYRQDPGQGLRLIYYSQIVNDFQKGDIAEGYSVSREKKESFPLTVTSAQKNPTAFYLCASSLWTSGSGELFFGEGSRLTVL.

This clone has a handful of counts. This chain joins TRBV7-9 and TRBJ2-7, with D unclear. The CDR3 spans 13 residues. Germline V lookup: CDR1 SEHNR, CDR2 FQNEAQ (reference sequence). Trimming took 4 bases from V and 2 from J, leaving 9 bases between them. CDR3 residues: CASSSTQTYEQYV. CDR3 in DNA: TGTGCCAGCAGCTCGACACAGACCTACGAGCAGTACGTC.

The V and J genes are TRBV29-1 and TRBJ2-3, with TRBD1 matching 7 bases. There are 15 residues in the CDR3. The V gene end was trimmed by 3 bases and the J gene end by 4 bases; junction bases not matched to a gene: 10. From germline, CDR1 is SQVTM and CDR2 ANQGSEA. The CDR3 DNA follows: TGCAGCGTTGACAGGGACAGACCGGCTGCAGATACGCAGTATTTT. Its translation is CSVDRDRPAADTQYF.

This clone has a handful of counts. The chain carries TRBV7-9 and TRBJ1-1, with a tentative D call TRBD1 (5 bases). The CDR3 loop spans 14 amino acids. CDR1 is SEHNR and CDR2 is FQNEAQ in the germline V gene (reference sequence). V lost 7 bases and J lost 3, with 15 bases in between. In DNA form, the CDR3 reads TGTGCCAGCACCCCTCGAGCGGGACACACTGAAGCTTTCTTT. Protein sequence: CASTPRAGHTEAFF.

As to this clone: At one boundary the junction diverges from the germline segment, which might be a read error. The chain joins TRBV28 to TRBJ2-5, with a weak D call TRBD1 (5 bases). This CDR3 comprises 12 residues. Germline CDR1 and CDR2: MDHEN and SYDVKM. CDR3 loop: CASSSPGQRRDF. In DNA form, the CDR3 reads TGTGCCAGCAGTTCCCCCGGACAACGCCGGGACTTC.

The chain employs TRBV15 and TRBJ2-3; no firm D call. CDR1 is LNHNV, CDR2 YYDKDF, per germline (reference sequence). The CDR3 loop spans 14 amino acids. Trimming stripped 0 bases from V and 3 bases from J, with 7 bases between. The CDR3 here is CATSREVRTDTQYF. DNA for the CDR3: TGTGCCACCAGCAGAGAAGTCAGGACAGATACGCAGTATTTT.

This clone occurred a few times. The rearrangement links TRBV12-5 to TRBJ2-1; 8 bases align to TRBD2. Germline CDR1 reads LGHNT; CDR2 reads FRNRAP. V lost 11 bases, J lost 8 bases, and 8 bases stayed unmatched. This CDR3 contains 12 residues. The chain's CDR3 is CALGRGGDEQFF. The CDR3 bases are TGTGCTTTAGGCCGGGGGGGCGATGAGCAGTTCTTC.

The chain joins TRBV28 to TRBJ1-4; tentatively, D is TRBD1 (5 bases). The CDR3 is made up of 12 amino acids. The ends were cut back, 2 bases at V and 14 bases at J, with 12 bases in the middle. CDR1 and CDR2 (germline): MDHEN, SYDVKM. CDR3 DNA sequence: TGTGCCAGCAGTTTACGGCGGAAGGGGCTGTTTTTT. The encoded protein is CASSLRRKGLFF.

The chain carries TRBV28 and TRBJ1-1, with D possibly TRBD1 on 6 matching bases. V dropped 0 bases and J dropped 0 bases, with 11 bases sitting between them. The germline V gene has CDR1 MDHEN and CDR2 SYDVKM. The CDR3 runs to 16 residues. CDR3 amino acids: CASSLWAGDMNTEAFF. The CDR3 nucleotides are TGTGCCAGCAGTTTATGGGCAGGGGACATGAACACTGAAGCTTTCTTT.

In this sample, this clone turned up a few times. DNA for the CDR3: TGTGCCAGCAGCTTAACATCCTACAATGAGCAGTTCTTC. Its protein is CASSLTSYNEQFF. J is TRBJ2-1 and V is TRBV13; D gene uncertain. The CDR3 extends over 13 amino acids. Germline V gene data show CDR1 as PRHDT and CDR2 as FYEKMQ (reference sequence). Trimming took off 2 bases at V and 1 base at J, with 3 bases between the two ends. Complete variable domain (other parts from reference TRBV13 and TRBJ2-1): AAGVIQSPRHLIKEKRETATLKCYPIPRHDTVYWYQQGPGQDPQFLISFYEKMQSDKGSIPDRFSAQQFSDYHSELNMSSLELGDSALYFCASSLTSYNEQFFGPGTRLTVL.

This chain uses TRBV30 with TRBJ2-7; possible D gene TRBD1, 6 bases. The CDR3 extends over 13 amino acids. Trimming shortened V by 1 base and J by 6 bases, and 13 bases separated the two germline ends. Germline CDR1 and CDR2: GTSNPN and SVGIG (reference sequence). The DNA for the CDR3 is TGTGCCTGGAGTGCGGGCGGCAGGGGCGAGCAGTACTTC. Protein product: CAWSAGGRGEQYF. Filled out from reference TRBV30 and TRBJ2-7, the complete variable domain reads SQTIHQWPATLVQPVGSPLSLECTVEGTSNPNLYWYRQAAGRGLQLLFYSVGIGQISSEVPQNLSASRPQDRQFILSSKKLLLSDSGFYLCAWSAGGRGEQYFGPGTRLTVT.